These 29 T cell receptor beta chains originate from one sample sequenced in a study of blood T cell repertoires in COVID-19. TCRdb keeps only in-frame clones here, not all; method: immunoSEQ multiplex PCR. The sample has a few hundred thousand clones, 70% to 90% seen once. The material sequenced was peripheral blood. All receptors derive from a woman aged 25 to 39 with acute or convalescent COVID-19.

J is TRBJ2-6 and V is TRBV7-2; 7 bases agree with TRBD1. This CDR3 region has 16 residues. Per germline, CDR1 SGHTA and CDR2 FQGNSA. V lost 5 bases and J lost 4; bases outside the gene matches: 8. The CDR3 bases are TGTGCCAGCAGCCAAGACAGGGTTTACGGGGCCAACGTCCTGACTTTC. Protein product: CASSQDRVYGANVLTF.

This clone showed up just a few times. The chain is built from TRBV5-4 and TRBJ2-7; D call uncertain. CDR1 SGHNT and CDR2 YYREEE come from the germline V gene (reference sequence). This CDR3 is built from 14 residues. Trimming left V 0 bases short and J 0 bases short, with 7 bases between. For the CDR3, the DNA is TGTGCCAGCAGCTTGGAATCCAGCTCCTACGAGCAGTACTTC. It codes for CASSLESSSYEQYF.

The V and J genes are TRBV7-9 and TRBJ2-3; 12 bases fit TRBD1. CDR3 size: 17 residues. Germline CDR1 reads SEHNR; CDR2 reads FQNEAQ (reference sequence). The V segment lost 4 bases and the J segment 4 bases; nucleotides outside the gene matches: 9. The CDR3 loop is CASSSTPGQGASDTQYF. DNA for the CDR3: TGTGCCAGCAGCTCGACCCCGGGACAGGGGGCATCAGATACGCAGTATTTT.

The V gene is TRBV30, the J gene TRBJ1-3; D may be TRBD1 (5 bases). CDR3 length: 13 residues. The V and J ends lost 2 bases and 3 bases respectively, with 8 bases between them. Germline V gene data show CDR1 as GTSNPN and CDR2 as SVGIG (reference sequence). The CDR3 nucleotides are TGTGCCTGGAGTTACGACAGTGGAAACACCATATATTTT. Residues: CAWSYDSGNTIYF. The entire variable domain, with the rest obtained from reference TRBV30 and TRBJ1-3, is as follows: SQTIHQWPATLVQPVGSPLSLECTVEGTSNPNLYWYRQAAGRGLQLLFYSVGIGQISSEVPQNLSASRPQDRQFILSSKKLLLSDSGFYLCAWSYDSGNTIYFGEGSWLTVV.

The rearrangement uses TRBV7-3 and TRBJ2-7; 7 bases align to TRBD2. CDR1 is SGHTA and CDR2 is FQGTGA in the germline V gene. The J segment lost 6 bases and the V segment lost 5 bases, leaving 10 bases of the junction unmatched. This CDR3 has 14 amino acids. DNA for the CDR3: TGTGCCAGCAGCGTAGGGTCCTCGGGAGGCGAGCAGTACTTC. This sequence encodes CASSVGSSGGEQYF.

CDR3 region: CASSIGYGQNTEAFF. CDR3 coding DNA: TGTGCCAGTAGTATAGGTTATGGGCAGAACACTGAAGCTTTCTTT. This rearrangement joins TRBV19 to TRBJ1-1; D remains unclear. The V end lost 1 base, the J end lost 1 base, and 10 bases lay between the germline ends. Germline CDR1 LNHDA, CDR2 SQIVND (reference sequence). The CDR3 extends over 15 amino acids.

CDR3 DNA: TGTGCCAGCAGACTAGGGACACAGGAAAAACTGTTTTTT. Protein product: CASRLGTQEKLFF. This chain uses TRBV12-3 or TRBV12-4 with TRBJ1-4, with D perhaps TRBD1 (6 bases). Trimming removed 6 bases from V and 8 bases from J, with 13 bases in between. The CDR3 runs 13 residues.

To note about this clone: The sample has other DNA sequences that encode this CDR3 too. The chain carries TRBV18 and TRBJ1-4; D is undetermined. Germline V gene sequence: CDR1 KGHSH, CDR2 LQKENI. CDR3 length: 15 residues. Trimming pared 1 base from V and 0 bases from J, leaving 6 bases between. CDR3 amino acids: CASSPRTATNEKLFF. In DNA form, the CDR3 reads TGTGCCAGCTCACCACGAACTGCAACTAATGAAAAACTGTTTTTT.

This clone has a handful of counts. CDR3 region: CASNSGGEQPQHF. CDR3 DNA: TGTGCCAGCAATTCGGGGGGAGAACAGCCCCAGCATTTT. The chain recombines TRBV7-8 with TRBJ1-5, with a weak D call TRBD1 (5 bases). The CDR3 has 13 amino acids. V lost 7 bases and J lost 7, with 14 bases in between. CDR1 SGHVS and CDR2 FQNEAQ come from the germline V gene.

The chain joins TRBV19 to TRBJ1-4; 7 bases fit TRBD1. The CDR3 is made up of 15 amino acids. After removal of 4 bases from V and 5 bases from J, the junction contained 7 bases not matched to a gene. Germline lookup yields CDR1 LNHDA and CDR2 SQIVND (reference sequence). CDR3: CASSTPQGLNEKLFF. The DNA of the CDR3 is TGTGCCAGTAGTACGCCACAGGGGTTAAATGAAAAACTGTTTTTT.

The chain has TRBV27 and TRBJ1-1, with a possible D match to TRBD1 (6 bases). The CDR3 has 14 residues. V lost 7 bases and J lost 1, with 13 bases in between. In germline, CDR1 is MNHEY, CDR2 SMNVEV (reference sequence). The chain's CDR3 is CASIGLTGNTEAFF. The DNA for the CDR3 is TGTGCCAGCATCGGGCTGACAGGGAACACTGAAGCTTTCTTT.

The J gene is TRBJ2-1, the V gene TRBV7-8; 13 bases align to TRBD2. The CDR3 runs 17 residues. Per germline, CDR1 SGHVS and CDR2 FQNEAQ. Germline trimming cut 2 bases from V and 5 bases from J; bases unmatched to any gene: 6. The CDR3 sequence is CASSLTTSGRVNNEQFF. The CDR3 DNA follows: TGTGCCAGCAGCTTAACAACTAGCGGGAGGGTGAACAATGAGCAGTTCTTC.

This clone was detected once. This chain links TRBV5-1 with TRBJ1-1; D is unresolved. Trimming took 2 bases from V and 4 from J, leaving 12 bases between them. CDR3 size: 14 residues. Germline lookup yields CDR1 SGHRS and CDR2 YFSETQ. The CDR3 DNA follows: TGCGCCAGCAGCTTTTACGGGAGAGGCACTGAAGCTTTCTTT. Its translation is CASSFYGRGTEAFF.

This chain joins TRBV2 and TRBJ2-1; D gene uncertain. CDR3 size: 14 residues. The V end lost 1 base, the J end lost 3 bases, and 7 bases lay between the germline ends. Germline CDR1 and CDR2: SNHLY and FYNNEI. The CDR3 DNA is TGTGCCAGCAGTGAAGAGTACAACTACAATGAGCAGTTCTTC. It encodes CASSEEYNYNEQFF.

This chain connects TRBV19 to TRBJ1-5, with 7 bases that match TRBD1. The V and J ends lost 6 bases and 0 bases, in that order; junction bases with no gene match: 8. The length of the CDR3 is 16 residues. Germline V gene data show CDR1 as LNHDA and CDR2 as SQIVND (reference sequence). The CDR3 spells CASRNHRGYSNQPQHF. Here the CDR3 DNA reads TGTGCCAGTAGAAACCACAGGGGTTATAGCAATCAGCCCCAGCATTTT.

The V gene is TRBV29-1, the J gene TRBJ2-5; TRBD2 aligns across 8 bases. This CDR3 is 16 amino acids long. Germline-derived CDR1 and CDR2 are SQVTM and ANQGSEA. The J segment lost 4 bases and the V segment lost 3 bases, leaving 13 bases of the junction unmatched. CDR3 residues: CSVDRGGRSVVETQYF. The CDR3 coding sequence is TGCAGCGTTGATCGGGGGGGTAGATCTGTTGTAGAGACCCAGTACTTC.

J is TRBJ2-7 and V is TRBV10-3; D not certain. The germline V and J ends were trimmed by 5 bases and 0 bases, with 8 bases remaining between them. Germline CDR1 and CDR2: ENHRY and SYGVKD. This CDR3 contains 13 residues. The chain's CDR3 is CAISKESSYEQYF. The CDR3 DNA reads TGTGCCATCAGTAAAGAGAGCTCCTACGAGCAGTACTTC.

This clone was found once. CDR3 residues: CASSIGSRSSGNTIYF. CDR3 nucleotide sequence: TGTGCCAGTAGTATAGGGTCCAGAAGCTCTGGAAACACCATATATTTT. The chain carries TRBV19 and TRBJ1-3; D not certain. This CDR3 has 16 residues. With 1 base removed from V and 0 bases from J, the gap between germline ends came to 10 bases. The germline gives CDR1 LNHDA, CDR2 SQIVND (reference sequence).

The rearrangement uses TRBV11-2 and TRBJ1-5, with 9 nucleotides matching TRBD1. The germline CDR1 and CDR2 sequences are SGHAT and FQNNGV. Unmatched junction bases numbered 11, after V lost 1 base and J lost 1 base. The CDR3 spans 19 residues. This CDR3 is CASSLVRGQGIGSNQPQHF. CDR3 nucleotides: TGTGCCAGCAGCTTAGTTAGGGGACAGGGTATCGGGAGCAATCAGCCCCAGCATTTT. The variable domain in full, with the rest retrieved from reference TRBV11-2 and TRBJ1-5, is EAGVAQSPRYKIIEKRQSVAFWCNPISGHATLYWYQQILGQGPKLLIQFQNNGVVDDSQLPKDRFSAERLKGVDSTLKIQPAKLEDSAVYLCASSLVRGQGIGSNQPQHFGDGTRLSIL.

The V gene is TRBV9, the J gene TRBJ2-3; 9 bases line up with TRBD2. Germline-derived CDR1 and CDR2 are SGDLS and YYNGEE. The trim removed 3 bases at V and 4 bases at J, leaving 18 bases unmatched. The CDR3 extends over 19 amino acids. The CDR3 protein is CASSESIQAGAGGPDTQYF. CDR3 bases: TGTGCCAGCAGCGAATCTATCCAGGCAGGAGCGGGAGGTCCAGATACGCAGTATTTT.

The rearrangement joins TRBV13 to TRBJ1-6; D is possibly TRBD1 (6 bases). Deletions cut 5 bases from V and 14 bases from J, with 13 bases between. The CDR3 extends over 12 amino acids. Germline V gene sequence: CDR1 PRHDT, CDR2 FYEKMQ (reference sequence). The DNA for the CDR3 is TGTGCCAGCAGCCTGACAGGTTCGACCCTCCACTTT. It translates to CASSLTGSTLHF.

This rearrangement joins TRBV29-1 to TRBJ2-1; 8 nucleotides agree with TRBD1. The CDR3 runs to 13 residues. Germline V gene sequence: CDR1 SQVTM, CDR2 ANQGSEA. The J segment lost 6 bases and the V segment lost 7 bases, leaving 8 bases of the junction unmatched. CDR3 loop: CSGDRTPVNEQFF. As DNA, the CDR3 is TGCAGCGGGGACAGGACCCCTGTCAATGAGCAGTTCTTC.

The rearrangement joins TRBV9 to TRBJ2-7, with 7 bases fitting TRBD2. Germline CDR1 reads SGDLS; CDR2 reads YYNGEE. V shed 0 bases, J shed 2 bases, and the junction held 5 bases outside the gene matches. The CDR3 length is 15 residues. CDR3 nucleotides: TGTGCCAGCAGCGTAGCGGGAGGCAACACCTACGAGCAGTACTTC. This sequence encodes CASSVAGGNTYEQYF.

This clone was observed a single time. The rearrangement links TRBV6-2 or TRBV6-3 to TRBJ2-1, with TRBD2 matching 9 bases. Germline V lookup: CDR1 MNHEY, CDR2 SVGEGT. V lost 3 bases and J lost 12; bases outside the gene matches: 9. The CDR3 extends over 14 amino acids. CDR3 residues: CASSYFGGRAAQFF. CDR3 DNA: TGTGCCAGCAGTTATTTCGGCGGGAGGGCCGCGCAGTTCTTC.

The CDR3 loop is CASSPLPRRGSYNEQFF. The CDR3 DNA is TGTGCCAGCTCACCGCTGCCTCGGCGGGGCTCCTACAATGAGCAGTTCTTC. This chain uses TRBV18 with TRBJ2-1; TRBD2 might be the D (6 bases). Germline-derived CDR1 and CDR2 are KGHSH and LQKENI. V was cut by 3 bases and J by 0 bases, with 15 bases left in between. This CDR3 region has 17 residues. Full variable domain (remainder filled in from reference TRBV18 and TRBJ2-1): NAGVMQNPRHLVRRRGQEARLRCSPMKGHSHVYWYRQLPEEGLKFMVYLQKENIIDESGMPKERFSAEFPKEGPSILRIQQVVRGDSAAYFCASSPLPRRGSYNEQFFGPGTRLTVL.

V is TRBV7-9 and J is TRBJ1-2; perhaps TRBD1 as D (6 bases). The germline gives CDR1 SEHNR, CDR2 FQNEAQ (reference sequence). V gave up 6 bases and J gave up 0 bases, with 11 bases separating them. The CDR3 spans 14 residues. The CDR3 sequence: CASRRGGPNYGYTF. The CDR3 nucleotides read TGTGCCAGCAGACGAGGGGGTCCTAACTATGGCTACACCTTC. Variable domain in full (rest from reference TRBV7-9 and TRBJ1-2): DTGVSQNPRHKITKRGQNVTFRCDPISEHNRLYWYRQTLGQGPEFLTYFQNEAQLEKSRLLSDRFSAERPKGSFSTLEIQRTEQGDSAMYLCASRRGGPNYGYTFGSGTRLTVV.

This clone was seen just once. This chain joins TRBV23-1 and TRBJ2-5, with 7 bases identical to TRBD1. TRBV23-1 is an ORF for which the function is uncertain. The CDR3 extends over 18 amino acids. Trimming at V came to 0 bases and at J to 1 base, leaving 11 bases not matched to a gene. The CDR3 protein is CASSQSRGGAVPQETQYF. CDR3 DNA: TGCGCCAGCAGTCAATCGAGAGGGGGCGCGGTCCCCCAAGAGACCCAGTACTTC.

There are a few counts of this clone. This sequence joins TRBV11-1 and TRBJ1-1; possibly TRBD1 for D (5 bases). The CDR3 contains 14 residues. V lost 5 bases and J lost 0, with 10 bases in between. Germline values: CDR1 SGHAT, CDR2 FQDESV (reference sequence). The CDR3 spells CASSRGDMNTEAFF. The CDR3 coding sequence is TGTGCCAGCAGCAGGGGCGATATGAACACTGAAGCTTTCTTT.

This clone was observed a single time. J is TRBJ2-7 and V is TRBV11-3; 11 nucleotides align to TRBD2. Trimming at V came to 0 bases and at J to 6 bases, leaving 10 bases not matched to a gene. Germline CDR1 is SGHNT and CDR2 is YENEEA. The CDR3 has 17 amino acids. In DNA, the CDR3 is TGTGCCAGCAGCTTAGATCAGAGACTAGCGGGGACCGTCGAGCAGTACTTC. Translation: CASSLDQRLAGTVEQYF. Full variable domain (remainder filled in from reference TRBV11-3 and TRBJ2-7): EAGVVQSPRYKIIEKKQPVAFWCNPISGHNTLYWYLQNLGQGPELLIRYENEEAVDDSQLPKDRFSAERLKGVDSTLKIQPAELGDSAVYLCASSLDQRLAGTVEQYFGPGTRLTVT.